These 18 T cell receptor beta chains originate from one sample sequenced in a study of blood T cells in healthy people across ages. Primers used in a second PCR of about 7 to 11 cycles were a sample-barcoded 5' primer and a J-beta primer mix. TCRdb redid the calling of the 5' RACE reads with MiXCR, one entry per CDR3 protein. This table holds around 600,000 distinct CDR3 sequences, around 48% found once. The sample was blood. The origin of the receptors is an elderly man in good health.

This clonotype was seen many times. V is TRBV6-6 and J is TRBJ1-2, with 8 bases fitting TRBD1. Per germline, CDR1 MNHNY and CDR2 SVGAGI (reference sequence). This CDR3 comprises 16 residues. The J segment lost 5 bases and the V segment lost 5 bases, leaving 13 bases of the junction unmatched. The CDR3 protein is CASSPGQVSLGYGYTF. The CDR3 nucleotides read TGTGCCAGCAGTCCGGGACAGGTGTCCCTTGGGTATGGCTACACCTTC.

This clonotype was seen a handful of times. The V gene is TRBV20-1, the J gene TRBJ1-4; TRBD1 matches at 7 bases. The trim removed 3 bases at V and 8 bases at J, leaving 6 bases unmatched. This CDR3 comprises 13 residues. Germline V lookup: CDR1 DFQATT, CDR2 SNEGSKA (reference sequence). The CDR3: CSARRQGWEKLFF. CDR3 coding DNA: TGCAGTGCTAGGCGACAGGGATGGGAAAAACTGTTTTTT.

This clonotype was seen only once. V gene TRBV24-1 combines with J gene TRBJ2-5; tentatively, D is TRBD2 (7 bases). V dropped 5 bases and J dropped 4 bases, with 10 bases sitting between them. There are 13 residues in the CDR3. Germline loops: CDR1 KGHDR, CDR2 SFDVKD. The CDR3 DNA is TGTGCCACCAGTGCCGGGGGGCGAGAGACCCAGTACTTC. Its translation: CATSAGGRETQYF.

On this clonotype: A junction boundary mismatches the germline segment, possibly from a read error. The chain carries TRBV3-1 and TRBJ1-1; TRBD1 might be the D (6 bases). The germline gives CDR1 LGHDT, CDR2 YNNKEL (reference sequence). The length of the CDR3 is 14 residues. The CDR3 sequence: CASSQGAGDTEAFF. In DNA form, the CDR3 reads TGTGCCAGCAGTCAAGGGGCAGGGGACACTGAAGCTTTCTTT.

The CDR3 DNA reads as TGCGCCAGCAGGGGACCTAACACCCACGAGCAGTACTTC. Translation gives CASRGPNTHEQYF. The chain uses TRBV10-2 and TRBJ2-7; tentatively, D is TRBD1 or TRBD2 (5 bases each). This CDR3 is 13 amino acids long. V was pared by 6 bases and J by 5 bases, with 14 bases between. Germline V CDR1 and CDR2: WSHSY, SAAADI.

This clonotype has a handful of counts. The junction and the germline gene differ at one end; a read error may be behind it. The rearrangement joins TRBV28 to TRBJ2-7; no reliable D call. The DNA end favors TRBJ2-5, so the J call may be wrong. This CDR3 is 11 amino acids long. In germline, CDR1 is MDHEN, CDR2 SYDVKM. The CDR3 reads CASTLEGTQYF. In DNA, the CDR3 is TGTGCCAGCACTTTAGAAGGGACCCAGTACTTC.

The chain links TRBV7-9 to TRBJ2-7, with 8 positions matching TRBD1. Unmatched junction bases numbered 8, after V lost 4 bases and J lost 6 bases. The CDR3 sequence is 14 residues long. From germline, CDR1 is SEHNR and CDR2 FQNEAQ (reference sequence). The CDR3 loop is CASSSRQGSSEQYF. The CDR3 nucleotides are TGTGCCAGCAGCTCACGACAGGGGTCGAGCGAGCAGTACTTC. The full variable domain, with the rest looked up from reference TRBV7-9 and TRBJ2-7, is DTGVSQNPRHKITKRGQNVTFRCDPISEHNRLYWYRQTLGQGPEFLTYFQNEAQLEKSRLLSDRFSAERPKGSFSTLEIQRTEQGDSAMYLCASSSRQGSSEQYFGPGTRLTVT.

This clonotype turned up a few times. V gene TRBV25-1 combines with J gene TRBJ2-7, with D possibly TRBD1 on 6 matching bases. Trimming pared 4 bases from V and 3 bases from J, leaving 13 bases between. Looked up from germline, CDR1 is MGHDK and CDR2 is SYGVNS. This CDR3 is built from 14 residues. The CDR3 DNA reads TGTGCCAGCAGTGTTCCGGGACACTTCTACGAGCAGTACTTC. It is translated as CASSVPGHFYEQYF.

The chain joins TRBV5-5 to TRBJ1-2; D gene uncertain. Trimming pared 0 bases from V and 8 bases from J, leaving 17 bases between. Looked up from germline, CDR1 is SGHKS and CDR2 is YYEKEE (reference sequence). This CDR3 is built from 15 residues. The CDR3 DNA is TGTGCCAGCAGCTTGGATCCATATTCGGTGGGCGGCTACACCTTC. It specifies CASSLDPYSVGGYTF.

A few counts support this clonotype. The chain couples TRBV6-2 or TRBV6-3 to TRBJ2-2; no clear D. Germline CDR1 MNHEY, CDR2 SVGEGT. This CDR3 region has 12 residues. V was cut by 7 bases and J by 5 bases, with 8 bases left in between. The CDR3 here is CASTLETGELFF. CDR3 DNA: TGTGCCAGCACCCTTGAAACCGGGGAGCTGTTTTTT.

This chain uses TRBV5-1 with TRBJ1-2, with 7 nucleotides matching TRBD1. CDR3 length: 14 residues. From germline, CDR1 is SGHRS and CDR2 YFSETQ. The V segment lost 3 bases and the J segment 1 base; nucleotides outside the gene matches: 3. The CDR3 nucleotides are TGCGCCAGCAGCTCAGGACAGGATAACTATGGCTACACCTTC. This sequence encodes CASSSGQDNYGYTF.

V gene TRBV6-2 or TRBV6-3 combines with J gene TRBJ2-1; 7 bases line up with TRBD1. CDR3 length equals 13 residues. Germline trimming cut 2 bases from V and 9 bases from J; bases unmatched to any gene: 4. Germline CDR1 and CDR2: MNHEY and SVGEGT. CDR3 region: CASSYGYRGEQFF. CDR3 in DNA: TGTGCCAGCAGTTACGGTTACAGGGGTGAGCAGTTCTTC.

This clonotype was seen at least ten times. The chain uses TRBV28 and TRBJ2-7; D might be TRBD2 (5 bases). With 1 base removed from V and 4 bases from J, the gap between germline ends came to 14 bases. The CDR3 contains 15 residues. Germline V gene lookup returns CDR1 MDHEN and CDR2 SYDVKM. In DNA form, the CDR3 reads TGTGCCAGCAGTTTATTTTCCCCCGGGGTTTACGAGCAGTACTTC. Translation gives CASSLFSPGVYEQYF.

The chain has TRBV7-2 and TRBJ2-7; 9 bases agree with TRBD2. The CDR3 contains 16 residues. The junction had 4 bases not matched to a gene; V was cut back by 1 base and J by 0 bases. Germline values: CDR1 SGHTA, CDR2 FQGNSA. CDR3 in amino acids: CASSLGSGGSSYEQYF. In DNA form, the CDR3 reads TGTGCCAGCAGCTTAGGGAGCGGGGGGTCCTCCTACGAGCAGTACTTC.

The chain combines TRBV20-1 with TRBJ1-5; D not certain. CDR3 length equals 13 residues. Trimming removed 6 bases at V and 0 bases at J, with 9 bases between. The germline V gene encodes CDR1 DFQATT and CDR2 SNEGSKA (reference sequence). The CDR3 reads CSARKTSNQPQHF. CDR3 sequence (DNA): TGCAGTGCGAGGAAAACTAGCAATCAGCCCCAGCATTTT.

The rearrangement joins TRBV28 to TRBJ2-3; 7 nucleotides align to TRBD1. After removal of 4 bases from V and 0 bases from J, the junction contained 10 bases not matched to a gene. The germline gives CDR1 MDHEN, CDR2 SYDVKM. CDR3 length: 17 amino acids. CDR3 protein: CASSSDRDATSTDTQYF. The CDR3, as DNA: TGTGCCAGCAGTTCAGACAGGGACGCTACTAGCACAGATACGCAGTATTTT.

The rearrangement uses TRBV6-5 and TRBJ2-3, with 11 bases that match TRBD2. Germline CDR1 MNHEY, CDR2 SVGAGI. The CDR3 runs 15 residues. The V gene end was trimmed by 7 bases and the J gene end by 4 bases; junction bases not matched to a gene: 7. CDR3 in DNA: TGTGCCAGCACCACGACTAGCGGGGAGTCAGATACGCAGTATTTT. Translating it yields CASTTTSGESDTQYF.

The CDR3 DNA follows: TGTGCCAGCAGCTTAAGTGGGGGGGCCCATGAGCAGTTCTTC. It encodes CASSLSGGAHEQFF. The V and J genes are TRBV7-3 and TRBJ2-1; perhaps TRBD2 as D (7 bases). V was shortened by 1 base and J by 8 bases, with 12 bases between the two germline ends. Germline CDR1 reads SGHTA; CDR2 reads FQGTGA. The CDR3 sequence is 14 residues long.